This section outlines one T cell receptor beta chain sequence together with its context. The authors used template switching to add a universal primer site and gave cDNA unique molecular identifiers. TCRdb called the 5' RACE reads again in MiXCR, with one record for every CDR3 protein. The sample shows some 900,000 distinct CDR3 sequences, 9% to 15% of them seen only once. The data derive from a study of identical twins. Trimming pared 6 bases from V and 3 bases from J, leaving 21 bases between. CDR1 DFQATT and CDR2 SNEGSKA come from the germline V gene (reference sequence). The CDR3 is 16 amino acids. These data also formed part of another study, on yellow fever vaccine responses in identical twins.

This TCR was sampled from a woman aged 18-29 years in good health. The genes are TRBV20-1 and TRBJ2-1; D ambiguous. The specimen was PBMCs. CDR3 sequence: CSASFFASAIYNEQFF. In DNA form, the CDR3 reads TGCAGTGCCTCTTTCTTTGCGAGCGCGATCTACAATGAGCAGTTCTTC.